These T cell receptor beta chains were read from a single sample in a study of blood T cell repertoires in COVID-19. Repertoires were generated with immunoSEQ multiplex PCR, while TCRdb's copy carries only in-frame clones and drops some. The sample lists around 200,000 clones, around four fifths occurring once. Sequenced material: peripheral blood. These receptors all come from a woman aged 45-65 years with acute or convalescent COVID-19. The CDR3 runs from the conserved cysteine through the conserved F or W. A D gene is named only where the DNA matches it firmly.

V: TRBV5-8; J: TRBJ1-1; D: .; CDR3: CASSLAGGANTEAFF
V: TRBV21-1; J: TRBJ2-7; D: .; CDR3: CASSKEWEREGLQDEQYF
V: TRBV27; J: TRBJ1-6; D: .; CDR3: CASSLSRSSTVVSPLHF
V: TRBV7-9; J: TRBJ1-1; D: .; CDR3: CASSLGGAGTEAFF
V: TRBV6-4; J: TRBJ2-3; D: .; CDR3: CASSVGASTDTQYF
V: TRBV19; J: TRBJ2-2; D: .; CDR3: CASRREEVSTGELFF
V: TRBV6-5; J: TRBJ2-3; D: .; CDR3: CASSYSEGADTQYF
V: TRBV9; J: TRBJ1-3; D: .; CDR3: CASSVETGRGNTIYF
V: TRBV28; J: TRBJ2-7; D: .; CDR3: CASTRAPRRNEQYF
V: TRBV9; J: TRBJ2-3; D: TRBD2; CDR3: CASSVSGRGADTQYF
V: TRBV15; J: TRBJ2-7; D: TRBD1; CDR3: CATSRGQEYRGEQYF
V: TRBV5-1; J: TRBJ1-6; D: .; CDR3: CASSLEARGRNSPLHF
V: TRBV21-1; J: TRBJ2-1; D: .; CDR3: CASSKGTGPFYNEQFF
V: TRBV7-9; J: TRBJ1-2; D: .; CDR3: CASSLKGEGYTF
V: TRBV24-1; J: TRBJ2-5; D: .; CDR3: CATSDRSKGRETQYF
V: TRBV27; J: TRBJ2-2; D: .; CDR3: CASSLWSGLGGELFF
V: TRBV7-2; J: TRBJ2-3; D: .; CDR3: CASSLPAPFFADTQYF
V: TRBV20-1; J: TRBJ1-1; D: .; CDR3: CSASRTGNTEAFF
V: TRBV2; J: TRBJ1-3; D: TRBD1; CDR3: CARSSGQGNTIYF
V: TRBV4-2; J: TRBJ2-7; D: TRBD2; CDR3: CASSQDLGTSLGTYEQYF
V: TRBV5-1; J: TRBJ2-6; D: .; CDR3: CASSVLYSGANVLTF
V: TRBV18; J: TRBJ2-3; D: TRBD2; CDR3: CASSPRSTSGTLGDTQYF
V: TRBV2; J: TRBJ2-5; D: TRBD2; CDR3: CASSESSGQETQYF
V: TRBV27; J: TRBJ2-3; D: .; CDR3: CASKSQGDTDTQYF